A selection of T cell receptor beta chains follows, all from one sample in a study of technical replicates of blood from a few donors. The data were produced by immunoSEQ multiplex PCR, yet TCRdb's version contains in-frame clones alone and is incomplete. This sample has 45,000 to 60,000 clones, with about 86% found just once. Sequencing input: PBMCs. The receptors here all came from a human donor in good health. Some clones in this sample may be carry-over from other donors' samples. Each CDR3 is given with its conserved first and last residue. A D gene is named only where the DNA matches it firmly. Clone size is shown for a subset of rows, as once, few, many or a class of expanded clone.

d_call: TRBD1
v_call: TRBV29-1
clone_size: .
j_call: TRBJ1-1
cdr3_aa: CSVVWTGDRGTEAFF
cdr3_nt: TGCAGCGTGGTTTGGACAGGGGATAGGGGCACTGAAGCTTTCTTT

d_call: TRBD2
v_call: TRBV4-3
clone_size: once
j_call: TRBJ2-7
cdr3_aa: CASSQGLAGSYEQYF
cdr3_nt: TGCGCCAGCAGCCAGGGACTAGCGGGGTCCTACGAGCAGTACTTC

d_call: TRBD2
v_call: TRBV29-1
clone_size: .
j_call: TRBJ2-7
cdr3_aa: CSPLRREASYEQYF
cdr3_nt: TGCAGCCCCTTGCGGCGGGAGGCCTCCTACGAGCAGTACTTC

d_call: TRBD1
v_call: TRBV7-9
clone_size: once
j_call: TRBJ2-7
cdr3_aa: CASSPPDRGPWEQYF
cdr3_nt: TGTGCCAGCAGCCCCCCCGACAGGGGTCCTTGGGAGCAGTACTTC

d_call: .
v_call: TRBV29-1
clone_size: .
j_call: TRBJ1-5
cdr3_aa: CSPLLGGAGFQPQHF
cdr3_nt: TGCAGCCCCCTTCTTGGGGGCGCAGGTTTTCAGCCCCAGCATTTT

d_call: .
v_call: TRBV5-6
clone_size: .
j_call: TRBJ2-5
cdr3_aa: CASSRDQETQYF
cdr3_nt: TGTGCCAGCAGCCGGGACCAAGAGACCCAGTACTTC

d_call: .
v_call: TRBV7-2
clone_size: .
j_call: TRBJ2-7
cdr3_aa: CASSPGLQPYEQYF
cdr3_nt: TGTGCCAGCAGCCCTGGACTACAGCCCTACGAGCAGTACTTC

d_call: .
v_call: TRBV7-9
clone_size: .
j_call: TRBJ2-7
cdr3_aa: CASSLSVGGPQGLEQYF
cdr3_nt: TGTGCCAGCAGCTTAAGTGTCGGGGGACCCCAGGGTCTCGAGCAGTACTTC

d_call: .
v_call: TRBV28
clone_size: .
j_call: TRBJ1-5
cdr3_aa: CASSFGTPSNQPQHF
cdr3_nt: TGTGCCAGCAGCTTCGGGACACCTAGCAATCAGCCCCAGCATTTT

d_call: TRBD1
v_call: TRBV5-4
clone_size: .
j_call: TRBJ1-1
cdr3_aa: CASSKGQLNTEAFF
cdr3_nt: TGTGCCAGCAGCAAGGGACAGTTGAACACTGAAGCTTTCTTT

d_call: .
v_call: TRBV5-1
clone_size: .
j_call: TRBJ1-1
cdr3_aa: CASSLGGREAFF
cdr3_nt: TGCGCCAGCAGCTTGGGGGGCCGAGAAGCTTTCTTT

d_call: .
v_call: TRBV6-5
clone_size: .
j_call: TRBJ2-7
cdr3_aa: CASSPPGVGEQYF
cdr3_nt: TGTGCCAGCAGCCCCCCCGGGGTAGGCGAGCAGTACTTC

d_call: TRBD1
v_call: TRBV5-1
clone_size: .
j_call: TRBJ2-7
cdr3_aa: CASSLFGDRAPYEQYF
cdr3_nt: TGCGCCAGCAGCCTCTTCGGGGACAGGGCCCCCTACGAGCAGTACTTC

d_call: TRBD1
v_call: TRBV9
clone_size: few
j_call: TRBJ1-5
cdr3_aa: CASSVAPGGGQPQHF
cdr3_nt: TGTGCCAGCAGCGTAGCCCCAGGGGGCGGCCAGCCCCAGCATTTT

d_call: .
v_call: TRBV19
clone_size: .
j_call: TRBJ2-7
cdr3_aa: CASTDGSYEQYF
cdr3_nt: TGTGCCAGTACCGACGGGTCCTACGAGCAGTACTTC

d_call: TRBD1
v_call: TRBV2
clone_size: few
j_call: TRBJ1-2
cdr3_aa: CASGTGGYYGYTF
cdr3_nt: TGTGCCAGCGGGACAGGGGGATACTATGGCTACACCTTC

d_call: TRBD2
v_call: TRBV6-5
clone_size: .
j_call: TRBJ2-5
cdr3_aa: CASSPSRTSGETQYF
cdr3_nt: TGTGCCAGCAGTCCTTCTAGGACTAGTGGAGAGACCCAGTACTTC

d_call: TRBD2
v_call: TRBV4-2
clone_size: .
j_call: TRBJ2-1
cdr3_aa: CASSQAGGLDEQFF
cdr3_nt: TGTGCCAGCAGCCAAGCGGGAGGGCTCGATGAGCAGTTCTTC

d_call: TRBD1
v_call: TRBV4-1
clone_size: .
j_call: TRBJ1-2
cdr3_aa: CASSPRDRGIGYTF
cdr3_nt: TGCGCCAGCAGCCCCAGGGACAGGGGAATAGGCTACACCTTC

d_call: TRBD1
v_call: TRBV6-4
clone_size: .
j_call: TRBJ2-3
cdr3_aa: CASSGTGEGTDTQYF
cdr3_nt: TGTGCCAGCAGCGGGACAGGGGAAGGCACAGATACGCAGTATTTT

d_call: TRBD1
v_call: TRBV9
clone_size: .
j_call: TRBJ2-1
cdr3_aa: CASSTPGQGNEQFF
cdr3_nt: TGTGCCAGCAGCACACCGGGACAGGGGAATGAGCAGTTCTTC

d_call: .
v_call: TRBV7-8
clone_size: .
j_call: TRBJ2-2
cdr3_aa: CASSLGAGLGTGELFF
cdr3_nt: TGTGCCAGCAGCTTAGGGGCGGGTCTGGGTACCGGGGAGCTGTTTTTT

d_call: TRBD1
v_call: TRBV4-2
clone_size: .
j_call: TRBJ1-1
cdr3_aa: CASSQLFGDRVRNTEAFF
cdr3_nt: TGTGCCAGCAGCCAATTATTTGGAGACAGGGTTCGGAACACTGAAGCTTTCTTT

d_call: TRBD1
v_call: TRBV6-1
clone_size: .
j_call: TRBJ2-1
cdr3_aa: CASSGDRGWNEQFF
cdr3_nt: TGTGCCAGCAGTGGGGACAGGGGGTGGAATGAGCAGTTCTTC

d_call: .
v_call: TRBV2
clone_size: .
j_call: TRBJ1-4
cdr3_aa: CASSPTTNEKLFF
cdr3_nt: TGTGCCAGCAGTCCCACAACTAATGAAAAACTGTTTTTT

d_call: .
v_call: TRBV5-6
clone_size: .
j_call: TRBJ1-2
cdr3_aa: CASRLRERVYGYTF
cdr3_nt: TGTGCCAGCAGGTTAAGGGAGCGGGTATATGGCTACACCTTC

d_call: TRBD2
v_call: TRBV30
clone_size: .
j_call: TRBJ2-7
cdr3_aa: CAWNWREGLEQYF
cdr3_nt: TGTGCCTGGAACTGGCGGGAGGGTCTGGAGCAGTACTTC

d_call: TRBD1
v_call: TRBV13
clone_size: .
j_call: TRBJ2-3
cdr3_aa: CASSDTRGLNTQYF
cdr3_nt: TGTGCCAGCAGCGACACCAGGGGGCTGAATACGCAGTATTTT

d_call: .
v_call: TRBV6-5
clone_size: few
j_call: TRBJ2-7
cdr3_aa: CASSYSNYGEQYF
cdr3_nt: TGTGCCAGCAGTTACTCGAATTACGGCGAGCAGTACTTC

d_call: .
v_call: TRBV5-6
clone_size: .
j_call: TRBJ2-5
cdr3_aa: CASTRPGVQETQYF
cdr3_nt: TGTGCCAGCACCCGCCCGGGGGTCCAAGAGACCCAGTACTTC

d_call: .
v_call: TRBV27
clone_size: .
j_call: TRBJ2-3
cdr3_aa: CASRAGARQGSTDTQYF
cdr3_nt: TGTGCCAGCAGAGCGGGGGCCAGACAGGGTAGCACAGATACGCAGTATTTT

d_call: TRBD1
v_call: TRBV7-6
clone_size: .
j_call: TRBJ2-7
cdr3_aa: CASSRQTGSLDEQYF
cdr3_nt: TGTGCCAGCAGCAGACAGACAGGGTCCCTGGACGAGCAGTACTTC

d_call: .
v_call: TRBV5-1
clone_size: .
j_call: TRBJ2-7
cdr3_aa: CASSSSYEQYF
cdr3_nt: TGCGCCAGCAGCTCTTCCTACGAGCAGTACTTC

d_call: TRBD1
v_call: TRBV7-2
clone_size: .
j_call: TRBJ1-4
cdr3_aa: CASSLYTGTGGEKLFF
cdr3_nt: TGTGCCAGCAGCTTGTACACCGGGACAGGGGGCGAAAAACTGTTTTTT

d_call: TRBD1
v_call: TRBV19
clone_size: .
j_call: TRBJ2-6
cdr3_aa: CASRAGQGGSGANVLTF
cdr3_nt: TGTGCCAGTAGGGCGGGACAGGGGGGCTCTGGGGCCAACGTCCTGACTTTC

d_call: TRBD1
v_call: TRBV13
clone_size: .
j_call: TRBJ2-1
cdr3_aa: CASSDSGQGRYEQFF
cdr3_nt: TGTGCCAGCAGCGACTCGGGACAGGGAAGGTATGAGCAGTTCTTC

d_call: .
v_call: TRBV29-1
clone_size: .
j_call: TRBJ1-2
cdr3_aa: CSGQVLNRGYTF
cdr3_nt: TGCAGCGGCCAGGTCCTTAATAGAGGCTACACCTTC

d_call: TRBD2
v_call: TRBV11-1
clone_size: .
j_call: TRBJ2-1
cdr3_aa: CASSQNLGLAVSSYNEQFF
cdr3_nt: TGTGCCAGCAGCCAAAATCTCGGACTAGCGGTGAGCTCCTACAATGAGCAGTTCTTC

d_call: .
v_call: TRBV4-3
clone_size: once
j_call: TRBJ2-5
cdr3_aa: CASSQERGGETQYF
cdr3_nt: TGCGCCAGCAGCCAAGAGCGTGGCGGGGAGACCCAGTACTTC

d_call: .
v_call: TRBV6-6
clone_size: .
j_call: TRBJ1-1
cdr3_aa: CATSQGYTEAFF
cdr3_nt: TGTGCCACCTCCCAGGGGTACACTGAAGCTTTCTTT

d_call: .
v_call: TRBV5-1
clone_size: .
j_call: TRBJ2-1
cdr3_aa: CASSLQGVDEQFF
cdr3_nt: TGCGCCAGCAGCTTACAGGGTGTAGATGAGCAGTTCTTC

d_call: .
v_call: TRBV5-1
clone_size: .
j_call: TRBJ2-7
cdr3_aa: CASSLGLYAGSSYEQYF
cdr3_nt: TGCGCCAGCAGCTTAGGTCTTTACGCGGGGAGCTCCTACGAGCAGTACTTC

d_call: .
v_call: TRBV6-6
clone_size: .
j_call: TRBJ2-1
cdr3_aa: CASAGSSYNEQFF
cdr3_nt: TGTGCCAGCGCGGGGAGCTCCTACAATGAGCAGTTCTTC

d_call: .
v_call: TRBV30
clone_size: .
j_call: TRBJ1-1
cdr3_aa: CAWKLTGTEAFF
cdr3_nt: TGTGCCTGGAAGCTCACAGGTACTGAAGCTTTCTTT

d_call: .
v_call: TRBV11-2
clone_size: .
j_call: TRBJ2-3
cdr3_aa: CASSLYFRVTDTQYF
cdr3_nt: TGTGCCAGCAGCTTATATTTCCGGGTCACAGATACGCAGTATTTT

d_call: TRBD2
v_call: TRBV9
clone_size: .
j_call: TRBJ2-5
cdr3_aa: CASSVSSSGIRETQYF
cdr3_nt: TGTGCCAGCAGCGTATCCTCTAGCGGGATACGGGAGACCCAGTACTTC

d_call: TRBD1
v_call: TRBV4-1
clone_size: .
j_call: TRBJ1-3
cdr3_aa: CASSQAPTGSGNTIYF
cdr3_nt: TGCGCCAGCAGCCAGGCGCCGACAGGGTCAGGAAACACCATATATTTT

d_call: TRBD1
v_call: TRBV11-2
clone_size: .
j_call: TRBJ1-2
cdr3_aa: CASRNIRDSQRGYTF
cdr3_nt: TGTGCCAGCAGAAATATCCGGGACAGTCAACGGGGCTACACCTTC